Presented here are 23 T cell receptor beta chains from one specimen sequenced in a study of Graves' ophthalmopathy and Graves' hyperthyroidism. The sequenced template was RNA, covering the TCR beta CDR3 region. First-round RT-PCR with HTBI primers preceded a second-round multiplex PCR. MiXCR, run by TCRdb on the multiplex PCR reads, gives a single entry per CDR3 protein. Among 580,000 or so distinct CDR3 sequences listed, 35% to 45% were seen once. Sequenced material: peripheral blood or thyroid tissue (not recorded which). These TCRs come from an adult man with Graves' hyperthyroidism.

The chain combines TRBV7-8 with TRBJ2-7, with D tentatively TRBD1 (6 bases). The J call is doubtful: the DNA matches TRBJ2-1 better. CDR3 length: 13 residues. Germline CDR1 reads SGHVS; CDR2 reads FQNEAQ. The DNA of the CDR3 is TGTGCCAGCAGCCAGATGGGGGCCCTCGAGCAGTTCTTC. It yields the protein CASSQMGALEQFF.

This clonotype has only a few counts. The chain carries TRBV3-1 and TRBJ1-1; tentatively, D is TRBD1 (5 bases). Trimming removed 2 bases at V and 4 bases at J, with 5 bases between. This CDR3 comprises 12 residues. Per germline, CDR1 LGHDT and CDR2 YNNKEL (reference sequence). The DNA of the CDR3 is TGTGCCAGCAGCCAACAGGGCACTGAAGCTTTCTTT. Its translation is CASSQQGTEAFF.

This clonotype was recorded at least ten times. The chain has TRBV11-2 and TRBJ2-5, with a tentative D call TRBD1 (7 bases). V was cut by 5 bases and J by 5 bases, with 21 bases left in between. The germline gives CDR1 SGHAT, CDR2 FQNNGV. CDR3 length equals 16 residues. DNA of the CDR3: TGTGCCAGCAGCCTTTGGCAGGGGGGAATTGGGGAGACCCAGTACTTC. As protein: CASSLWQGGIGETQYF.

This rearrangement joins TRBV7-3 to TRBJ2-3; 7 bases fit TRBD1. Germline V gene sequence: CDR1 SGHTA, CDR2 FQGTGA. V was pared by 1 base and J by 7 bases, with 5 bases of the junction left unmatched. This CDR3 is 14 amino acids long. CDR3 sequence (DNA): TGTGCCAGCAGCTTAATAGGGGGCGCAAATACGCAGTATTTT. Protein sequence: CASSLIGGANTQYF. Full variable domain (missing parts from reference TRBV7-3 and TRBJ2-3): GAGVSQTPSNKVTEKGKYVELRCDPISGHTALYWYRQSLGQGPEFLIYFQGTGAADDSGLPNDRFFAVRPEGSVSTLKIQRTERGDSAVYLCASSLIGGANTQYFGPGTRLTVL.

This clonotype was recorded a few times. The V and J genes are TRBV6-1 and TRBJ1-1, with D uncertain. V was pared by 5 bases and J by 1 base, with 8 bases between. Germline assignment: CDR1 MNHNS and CDR2 SASEGT. The CDR3 is made up of 13 amino acids. CDR3 residues: CASSMRPNTEAFF. CDR3 coding DNA: TGTGCCAGCAGTATGAGGCCGAACACTGAAGCTTTCTTT.

This rearrangement joins TRBV25-1 to TRBJ1-5, with 10 bases that match TRBD1. CDR1 is MGHDK and CDR2 is SYGVNS in the germline V gene. The CDR3 is made up of 16 amino acids. Unmatched junction bases numbered 8, after V lost 7 bases and J lost 2 bases. The CDR3 loop is CASIRGQGGGNQPQHF. Written as DNA, the CDR3 is TGTGCCAGCATTCGTGGACAGGGGGGGGGCAATCAGCCCCAGCATTTT. The full variable domain, completed using reference TRBV25-1 and TRBJ1-5, is EADIYQTPRYLVIGTGKKITLECSQTMGHDKMYWYQQDPGMELHLIHYSYGVNSTEKGDLSSESTVSRIRTEHFPLTLESARPSHTSQYLCASIRGQGGGNQPQHFGDGTRLSIL.

This clonotype has just a few counts. This may arise from a read error, as a much more abundant clone is one base away. The chain links TRBV6-5 to TRBJ2-7, with a weak D call TRBD2 (5 bases). V was shortened by 5 bases and J by 5 bases, with 16 bases between the two germline ends. This CDR3 spans 14 amino acids. CDR1 is MNHEY, CDR2 SVGAGI, per germline. CDR3 region: CASSRSRRFHEQYF. The CDR3 coding sequence is TGTGCCAGCAGTCGTAGCAGGAGGTTCCACGAGCAGTACTTC.

This clonotype was picked up many times. The chain links TRBV2 to TRBJ1-2; D not resolved. The germline gives CDR1 SNHLY, CDR2 FYNNEI. The CDR3 totals 14 residues. V was clipped by 3 bases and J by 4 bases, with 12 bases between them. As DNA, the CDR3 is TGTGCCAGCAGTGAGAGACTGCTATCCTATGGCTACACCTTC. It encodes CASSERLLSYGYTF.

This clonotype showed up just a few times. The chain combines TRBV7-2 with TRBJ2-5, with TRBD2 matching 9 bases. Germline V CDR1 and CDR2: SGHTA, FQGNSA. The CDR3 consists of 17 residues. V lost 5 bases and J lost 5; bases outside the gene matches: 15. CDR3 nucleotide sequence: TGTGCCAGCAGCCAAGTCTCGGCTAGCGGGGCTGGGGAGACCCAGTACTTC. Translating gives CASSQVSASGAGETQYF.

The chain joins TRBV2 to TRBJ2-7, with 11 bases matching TRBD1. From germline, CDR1 is SNHLY and CDR2 FYNNEI. V was clipped by 5 bases and J by 4 bases; unmatched bases: 7. The CDR3 length is 15 residues. CDR3 in amino acids: CASSPSGDRGYEQYF. Here the CDR3 DNA reads TGTGCCAGCAGTCCATCTGGGGACAGGGGGTACGAGCAGTACTTC.

As regards this clonotype: One base away lies a much larger clone, so this may be a sequencing read error. The chain combines TRBV2 with TRBJ1-3; TRBD1 matches 8 bases. The CDR3 extends over 14 amino acids. From germline, CDR1 is SNHLY and CDR2 FYNNEI. After removal of 6 bases from V and 4 bases from J, the junction contained 5 bases not matched to a gene. CDR3: CASSLTGVGNTIYF. In DNA, the CDR3 is TGTGCCAGCAGCCTGACAGGGGTAGGAAACACCATATATTTT.

This clonotype was picked up many times. The rearrangement joins TRBV29-1 to TRBJ2-5; TRBD2 agrees at 14 bases. Germline values: CDR1 SQVTM, CDR2 ANQGSEA. The J segment lost 9 bases and the V segment lost 7 bases, leaving 19 bases of the junction unmatched. The CDR3 is made up of 17 amino acids. This CDR3 is CSAKLGGGTSGRLAQYF. The CDR3 region has the DNA TGCAGCGCGAAGCTAGGAGGGGGGACTAGCGGGAGACTGGCCCAGTACTTC.

With regard to this clonotype: Given a much more abundant clone one base away, this may be a read error. Here the CDR3 omits its conserved ending phenylalanine or tryptophan, so a read error is the likely source. The chain combines TRBV20-1 with TRBJ1-6; no reliable D call. V lost 4 bases to trimming and J lost 0 bases, with 10 bases between them. The length of the CDR3 is 15 residues. Germline lookup yields CDR1 DFQATT and CDR2 SNEGSKA (reference sequence). CDR3 sequence reads: CSAIGVSSYNSPLHL. The DNA of the CDR3 is TGCAGTGCTATAGGTGTAAGCTCCTATAATTCACCCCTCCACCTT.

This clonotype was detected ten times or more. This chain joins TRBV13 and TRBJ1-2; D ambiguous. From germline, CDR1 is PRHDT and CDR2 FYEKMQ (reference sequence). V was clipped by 5 bases and J by 7 bases, with 20 bases between them. This CDR3 has 15 amino acids. CDR3 residues: CASSLSRQVLPGYTF. The DNA of the CDR3 is TGTGCCAGCAGCCTATCTAGGCAAGTTCTGCCTGGCTACACCTTC.

V and J are TRBV7-2 and TRBJ1-4, with D tentatively TRBD1 (6 bases). The ends were cut back, 3 bases at V and 7 bases at J, with 18 bases in the middle. The V gene's germline CDR1 is SGHTA and CDR2 FQGNSA. The CDR3 has 16 amino acids. The CDR3 spells CASSFYSTGRGEKLFF. CDR3 sequence (DNA): TGTGCCAGCAGCTTCTACTCAACAGGGCGAGGTGAAAAACTGTTTTTT.

This clonotype has ten or more counts. J is TRBJ2-6 and V is TRBV7-2, with TRBD2 matching 12 bases. Germline lookup yields CDR1 SGHTA and CDR2 FQGNSA. After removal of 3 bases from V and 0 bases from J, the junction contained 3 bases not matched to a gene. The CDR3 contains 18 residues. The DNA of the CDR3 is TGTGCCAGCAGCTTTGGACTAGCGGGGAGCTCTGGGGCCAACGTCCTGACTTTC. Translating gives CASSFGLAGSSGANVLTF.

This clonotype was detected ten times or more. The chain links TRBV4-1 to TRBJ1-6; D gene unclear. Germline V CDR1 and CDR2: MGHRA, YSYEKL. Trimming removed 1 base at V and 11 bases at J, with 6 bases between. The CDR3 is made up of 12 amino acids. CDR3 protein: CASSQVRAPLHF. The DNA for the CDR3 is TGCGCCAGCAGCCAAGTACGAGCACCCCTCCACTTT.

Ten or more counts support this clonotype. The chain uses TRBV7-8 and TRBJ2-7; D remains ambiguous. Germline CDR1 reads SGHVS; CDR2 reads FQNEAQ. V was clipped by 0 bases and J by 3 bases, with 9 bases between them. CDR3 length: 14 residues. CDR3: CASSLAGQVYEQYF. In DNA, the CDR3 is TGTGCCAGCAGCTTAGCAGGTCAGGTCTACGAGCAGTACTTC.

This clonotype was seen ten or more times. The chain uses TRBV6-5 and TRBJ1-1, with unresolved D. Trimming removed 8 bases at V and 6 bases at J, with 22 bases between. The germline V gene has CDR1 MNHEY and CDR2 SVGAGI. The CDR3 covers 15 residues. CDR3 loop: CASLTLLGKRSEAFF. CDR3 DNA: TGTGCCAGCCTGACACTCCTCGGCAAGAGGTCTGAAGCTTTCTTT.

The rearrangement uses TRBV14 and TRBJ1-4, with unresolved D. Germline loops: CDR1 SGHDN, CDR2 FVKESK. The CDR3 is 16 amino acids. V was pared by 4 bases and J by 4 bases, with 16 bases between. CDR3 amino acids: CASSRERFGRNEKLFF. Here the CDR3 DNA reads TGTGCCAGCAGCCGAGAAAGGTTCGGACGTAATGAAAAACTGTTTTTT.

This clonotype has a handful of counts. The J gene is TRBJ1-4, the V gene TRBV4-1; no clear D gene. The CDR3 totals 17 residues. The V and J ends lost 0 bases and 8 bases respectively, with 19 bases between them. Germline V gene lookup returns CDR1 MGHRA and CDR2 YSYEKL. Here the CDR3 reads CASSQDRTGRGHEKLFF. CDR3 bases: TGCGCCAGCAGCCAAGATCGGACGGGCCGCGGCCACGAAAAACTGTTTTTT.

The chain links TRBV2 to TRBJ2-5; 7 positions match TRBD1. The germline V gene encodes CDR1 SNHLY and CDR2 FYNNEI. The junction had 13 bases not matched to a gene; V was cut back by 1 base and J by 11 bases. This CDR3 has 15 residues. DNA of the CDR3: TGTGCCAGCAGTGAAGTAGAGACAGGGTACAATGAGCAGTACTTC. This codes for CASSEVETGYNEQYF.

This clonotype has more than one count but fewer than ten. The chain carries TRBV12-3 or TRBV12-4 and TRBJ2-5, with D possibly TRBD2 on 6 matching bases. The V end was cut by 5 bases, the J end by 3 bases, with 16 bases between. The CDR3 runs to 15 residues. The CDR3 sequence: CASSTRGGPKETQYF. The CDR3 DNA sequence: TGTGCCAGCAGTACGAGGGGAGGCCCGAAAGAGACCCAGTACTTC.